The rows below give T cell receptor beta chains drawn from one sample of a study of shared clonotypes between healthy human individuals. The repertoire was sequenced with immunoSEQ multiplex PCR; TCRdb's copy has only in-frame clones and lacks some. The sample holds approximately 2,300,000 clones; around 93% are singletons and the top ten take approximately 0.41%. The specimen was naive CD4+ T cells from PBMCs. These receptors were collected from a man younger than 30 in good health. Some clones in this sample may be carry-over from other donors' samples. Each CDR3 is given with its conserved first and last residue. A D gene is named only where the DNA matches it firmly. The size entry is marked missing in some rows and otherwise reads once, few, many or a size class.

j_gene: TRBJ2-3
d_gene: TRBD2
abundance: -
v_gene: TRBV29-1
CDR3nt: TGCAGCGTAAAGGGACTAGCGGAATACTTCTTTGGAGATACGCAGTATTTT
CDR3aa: CSVKGLAEYFFGDTQYF

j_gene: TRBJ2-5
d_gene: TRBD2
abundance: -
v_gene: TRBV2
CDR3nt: TGTGCCAGCAGTACTAGCGGGGAGACCCAGTACTTC
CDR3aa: CASSTSGETQYF

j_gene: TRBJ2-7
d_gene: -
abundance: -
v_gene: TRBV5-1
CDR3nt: TGCGCCAGCAGCTTGGTGACAGGTAGGGGCGAGCAGTACTTC
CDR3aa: CASSLVTGRGEQYF

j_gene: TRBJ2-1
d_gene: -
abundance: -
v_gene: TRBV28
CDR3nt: TGTGCCAGCGAAACTGGACTCGTAGCCGAGCAGTTCTTC
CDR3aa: CASETGLVAEQFF

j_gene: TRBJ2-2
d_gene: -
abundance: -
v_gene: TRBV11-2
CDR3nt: TGTGCCAGCAGCTTAGGACACAGCGCGAACACCGGGGAGCTGTTTTTT
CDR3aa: CASSLGHSANTGELFF

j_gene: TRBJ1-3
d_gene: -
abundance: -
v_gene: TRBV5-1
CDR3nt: TGCGCCAGCAGCTTAGGGACTGGGAATGGAAACACCATATATTTT
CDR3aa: CASSLGTGNGNTIYF

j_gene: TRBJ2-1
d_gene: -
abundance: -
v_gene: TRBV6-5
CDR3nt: TGTGCCAGCAGTTCCCCTGGGAATGAGCAGTTCTTC
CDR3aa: CASSSPGNEQFF

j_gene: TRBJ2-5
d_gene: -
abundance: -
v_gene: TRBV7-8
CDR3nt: TGTGCCAGCAGGGGGACCTTCCAAGAGACCCAGTACTTC
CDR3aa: CASRGTFQETQYF

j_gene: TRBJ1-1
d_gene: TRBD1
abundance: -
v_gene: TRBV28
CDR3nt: TGTGCCAGCAGTTTAGGACAGGGGGAAGCTTTCTTT
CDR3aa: CASSLGQGEAFF

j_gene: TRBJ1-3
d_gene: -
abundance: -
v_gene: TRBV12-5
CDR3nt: TGTGCTAGTCAGGGCTCTGGAAACACCATATATTTT
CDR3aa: CASQGSGNTIYF

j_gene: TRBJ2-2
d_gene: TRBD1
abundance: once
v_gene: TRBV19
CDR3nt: TGTGCCAGTAACAACCGGGACAGGGGTACCGGGGAGCTGTTTTTT
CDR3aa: CASNNRDRGTGELFF

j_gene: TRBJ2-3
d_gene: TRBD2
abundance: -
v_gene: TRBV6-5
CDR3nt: TGTGCCAGCAGTGTACTAGCGGGGACCACAGATACGCAGTATTTT
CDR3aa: CASSVLAGTTDTQYF

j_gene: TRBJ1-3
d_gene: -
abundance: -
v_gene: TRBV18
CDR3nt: TGTGCCAGCTCACTTACGACCGCCCGAGACGCTGGAAACACCATATATTTT
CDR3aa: CASSLTTARDAGNTIYF

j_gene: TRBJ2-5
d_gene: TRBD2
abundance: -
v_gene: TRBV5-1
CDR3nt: TGCGCCAGCAGCTTGTCTAGCGGGGGGGAGACCCAGTACTTC
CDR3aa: CASSLSSGGETQYF

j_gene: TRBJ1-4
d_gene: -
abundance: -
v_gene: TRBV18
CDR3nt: TGTGCCAGCTCACCAGGTGTAGATGAAAAACTGTTTTTT
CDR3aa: CASSPGVDEKLFF

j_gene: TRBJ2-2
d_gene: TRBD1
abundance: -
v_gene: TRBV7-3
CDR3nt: TGTGCCAGCAGCCCGAGACAGGGGGCGACCGGGGAGCTGTTTTTT
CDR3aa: CASSPRQGATGELFF

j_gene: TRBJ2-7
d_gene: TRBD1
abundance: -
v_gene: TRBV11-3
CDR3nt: TGTGCCAGCAGTCCTGGACAGGGCTCCTACGAGCAGTACTTC
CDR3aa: CASSPGQGSYEQYF

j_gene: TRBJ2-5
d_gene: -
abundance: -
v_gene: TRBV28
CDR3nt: TGTGCCAGCAGTTCTGGGGGACAGACCCAGTACTTC
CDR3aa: CASSSGGQTQYF

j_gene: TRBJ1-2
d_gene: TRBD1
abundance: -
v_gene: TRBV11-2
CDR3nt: TGTGCCAGCAGCTTAGATGAAAGGGGGACAGCAGGCGGCTACACCTTC
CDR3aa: CASSLDERGTAGGYTF

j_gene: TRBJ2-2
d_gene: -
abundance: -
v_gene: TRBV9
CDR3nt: TGTGCCAGCAGCGCCCGGCTGGGGTTGAACACCGGGGAGCTGTTTTTT
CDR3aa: CASSARLGLNTGELFF

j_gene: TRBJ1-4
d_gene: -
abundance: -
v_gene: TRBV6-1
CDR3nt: TGTGCCAGCAGTATTGACAGTAATGAAAAACTGTTTTTT
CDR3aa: CASSIDSNEKLFF

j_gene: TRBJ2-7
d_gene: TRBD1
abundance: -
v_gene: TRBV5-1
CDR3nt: TGCGCCAGCAGCCCTAGACAGGGAACCCCCTACGAGCAGTACTTC
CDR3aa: CASSPRQGTPYEQYF

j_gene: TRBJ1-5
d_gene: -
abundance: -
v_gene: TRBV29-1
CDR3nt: TGCAGCGTTGAGGGGGGCAATCAGCCCCAGCATTTT
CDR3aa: CSVEGGNQPQHF

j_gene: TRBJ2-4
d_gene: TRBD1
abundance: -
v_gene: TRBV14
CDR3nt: TGTGCCAGCAGCCAGACAGGGGGCCCCCGAAACATTCAGTACTTC
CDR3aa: CASSQTGGPRNIQYF

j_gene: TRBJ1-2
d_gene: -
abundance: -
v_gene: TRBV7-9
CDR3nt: TGTGCCAGCAGCTACCTGGACAGTCTGAGTGGCTATGGCTACACCTTC
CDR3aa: CASSYLDSLSGYGYTF

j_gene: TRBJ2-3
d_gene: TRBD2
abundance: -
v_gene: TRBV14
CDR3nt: TGTGCCAGCAGCCAAACGACTAGCGGGACAGTGTATTTT
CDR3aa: CASSQTTSGTVYF

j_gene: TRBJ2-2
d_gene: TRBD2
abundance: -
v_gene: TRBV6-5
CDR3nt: TGTGCCAGCAGTAACCTAGCGGGTGAGACCGGGGAGCTGTTTTTT
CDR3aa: CASSNLAGETGELFF

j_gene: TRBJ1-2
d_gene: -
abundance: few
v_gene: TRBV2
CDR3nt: TGTGCCAGCAGTGGCCGACATCCCGGATATGGCTACACCTTC
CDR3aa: CASSGRHPGYGYTF

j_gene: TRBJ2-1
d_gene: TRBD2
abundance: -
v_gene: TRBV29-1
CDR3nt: TGCAGCGCCCTAGCGGCTAGCGGGGCATACAATGAGCAGTTCTTC
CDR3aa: CSALAASGAYNEQFF

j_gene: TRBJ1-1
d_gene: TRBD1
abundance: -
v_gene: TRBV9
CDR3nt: TGTGCCAGCAGTGGGACAGGGGCGGGCACTGAAGCTTTCTTT
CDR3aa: CASSGTGAGTEAFF

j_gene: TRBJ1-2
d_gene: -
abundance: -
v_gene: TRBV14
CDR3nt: TGTGCCAGCAGCCAAGCCCCCTATGGCTACACCTTC
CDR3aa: CASSQAPYGYTF

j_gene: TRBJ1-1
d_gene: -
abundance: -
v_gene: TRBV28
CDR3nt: TGTGCCAGCAGTCCTCGAGGGCAGGCCTTGAACACTGAAGCTTTCTTT
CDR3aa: CASSPRGQALNTEAFF

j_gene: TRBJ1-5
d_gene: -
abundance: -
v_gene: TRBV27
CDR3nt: TGTGCCAGCAGTCCCGACCGGGCCCTGAATCAGCCCCAGCATTTT
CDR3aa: CASSPDRALNQPQHF

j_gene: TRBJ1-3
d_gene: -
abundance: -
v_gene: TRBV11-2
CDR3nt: TGTGCCAGCAGCCCAGGTCGTTATGGAAACACCATATATTTT
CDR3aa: CASSPGRYGNTIYF

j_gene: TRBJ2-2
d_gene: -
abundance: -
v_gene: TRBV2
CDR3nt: TGTGCCAGCAGTGAAGTGGGTTCGGGGACCCCCGGGGAGCTGTTTTTT
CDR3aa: CASSEVGSGTPGELFF

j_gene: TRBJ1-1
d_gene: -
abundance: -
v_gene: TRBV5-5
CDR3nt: TGTGCCAGCAGCCCCGCGCAGTCCAACACTGAAGCTTTCTTT
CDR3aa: CASSPAQSNTEAFF

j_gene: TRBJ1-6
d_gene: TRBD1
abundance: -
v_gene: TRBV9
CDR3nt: TGTGCCAGCAGTGAGGGGGCAAGCTCCTATAATTCACCCCTCCACTTT
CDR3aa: CASSEGASSYNSPLHF

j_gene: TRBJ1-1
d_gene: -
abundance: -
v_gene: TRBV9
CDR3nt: TGTGCCAGCAGCGTAGATCCGAGAGGCACTGAAGCTTTCTTT
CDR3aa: CASSVDPRGTEAFF

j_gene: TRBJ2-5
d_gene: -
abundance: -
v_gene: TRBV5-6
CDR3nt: TGTGCCAGCAGCACCCAGATCACCCAAGAGACCCAGTACTTC
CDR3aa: CASSTQITQETQYF

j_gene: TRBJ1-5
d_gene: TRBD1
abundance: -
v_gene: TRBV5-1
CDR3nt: TGCGCCAGCAGCCGAACGCCACAGGGGGCAGGGGGCAATCAGCCCCAGCATTTT
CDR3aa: CASSRTPQGAGGNQPQHF

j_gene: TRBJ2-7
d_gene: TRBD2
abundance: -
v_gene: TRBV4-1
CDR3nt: TGCGCCAGCAGTGGACTAGCGGTCTACGAGCAGTACTTC
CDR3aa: CASSGLAVYEQYF

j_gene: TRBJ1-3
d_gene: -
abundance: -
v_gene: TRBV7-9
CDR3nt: TGTGCCAGCAGCCCAGTGGGACTCTCCTCTGGAAACACCATATATTTT
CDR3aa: CASSPVGLSSGNTIYF